Listed here are 23 T cell receptor beta chains from one sample, sequenced in a study of blood T cell repertoires in COVID-19. Measured with immunoSEQ multiplex PCR; TCRdb has only the in-frame clones, and not every one. The sample shows 150,000 to 200,000 clones, 70% to 90% of them seen only once. What was sequenced was peripheral blood. Receptor source: a woman between 70 and 85 years old with acute or convalescent COVID-19.

The chain couples TRBV28 to TRBJ2-1; 11 positions match TRBD1. Trimming took 7 bases from V and 8 from J; bases not matched to a gene: 13. CDR1 and CDR2 (germline): MDHEN, SYDVKM. This CDR3 is 16 amino acids long. The CDR3 DNA is TGTGCCAGCACCGGATCCGGGACAGGGGGAGTCGATGAGCAGTTCTTC. Translating it yields CASTGSGTGGVDEQFF.

CDR3 nucleotides: TGTGCCAGCAGCTATTTTTACAGATACAATGAGCAGTTCTTC. It translates to CASSYFYRYNEQFF. The gene calls are TRBV7-2 and TRBJ2-1; no firm D call. V lost 4 bases and J 4 bases, leaving 11 bases between the germline ends. CDR1 and CDR2 from the germline V gene are SGHTA and FQGNSA. CDR3 length: 14 residues. The complete variable domain, with remaining parts taken from reference TRBV7-2 and TRBJ2-1, reads GAGVSQSPSNKVTEKGKDVELRCDPISGHTALYWYRQSLGQGLEFLIYFQGNSAPDKSGLPSDRFSAERTGGSVSTLTIQRTQQEDSAVYLCASSYFYRYNEQFFGPGTRLTVL.

This rearrangement joins TRBV2 to TRBJ2-5; D may be TRBD1 (6 bases). The germline CDR1 and CDR2 sequences are SNHLY and FYNNEI. Deletions cut 1 base from V and 5 bases from J, with 8 bases between. The CDR3 has 13 amino acids. The CDR3 DNA follows: TGTGCCAGCAGTGAAGACAGGGTGGAGACCCAGTACTTC. Translated: CASSEDRVETQYF. The variable domain in full, completed from reference TRBV2 and TRBJ2-5, reads EPEVTQTPSHQVTQMGQEVILRCVPISNHLYFYWYRQILGQKVEFLVSFYNNEISEKSEIFDDQFSVERPDGSNFTLKIRSTKLEDSAMYFCASSEDRVETQYFGPGTRLLVL.

The chain joins TRBV12-3 or TRBV12-4 to TRBJ2-7, with a possible D match to TRBD2 (7 bases). V lost 5 bases, J lost 11 bases, and 19 bases lay in between. CDR3 size: 13 residues. The DNA for the CDR3 is TGTGCCAGCAGTCTGACGGGGGGCAGGTCGAAGTACTTC. Translating it yields CASSLTGGRSKYF.

V and J are TRBV9 and TRBJ1-4; D unresolved. Germline V gene data show CDR1 as SGDLS and CDR2 as YYNGEE. This CDR3 comprises 16 residues. V was shortened by 3 bases and J by 7 bases, with 19 bases between the two germline ends. In nucleotides, the CDR3 is TGTGCCAGCAGCGCCCAATACCCCGGCCGCGGTGAAAAACTGTTTTTT. Its translation: CASSAQYPGRGEKLFF.

The chain carries TRBV6-2 or TRBV6-3 and TRBJ2-6; D not certain. The CDR3 has 15 residues. Germline CDR1 reads MNHEY; CDR2 reads SVGEGT. Trimming stripped 1 base from V and 0 bases from J, with 4 bases between. The CDR3 sequence is CASSYWLSGANVLTF. The CDR3 DNA reads TGTGCCAGCAGTTACTGGCTCTCTGGGGCCAACGTCCTGACTTTC.

The V and J genes are TRBV5-6 and TRBJ2-7, with D perhaps TRBD1 (5 bases). CDR1 SGHDT and CDR2 YYEEEE come from the germline V gene. V dropped 0 bases and J dropped 2 bases, with 9 bases sitting between them. The CDR3 spans 14 residues. For the CDR3, the DNA is TGTGCCAGCAGCTTGGGGCAGGGTCCCTACGAGCAGTACTTC. Its protein product is CASSLGQGPYEQYF.

Only one count was recorded for this clone. The chain is built from TRBV5-1 and TRBJ1-1; D is unresolved. V lost 5 bases and J lost 2, with 4 bases in between. This CDR3 region has 11 residues. CDR1 SGHRS and CDR2 YFSETQ come from the germline V gene. The CDR3 loop is CASRLNTEAFF. CDR3 coding DNA: TGCGCCAGCAGATTAAACACTGAAGCTTTCTTT.

The chain has TRBV28 and TRBJ2-2; weak D call: TRBD2 (6 bases). Germline CDR1 MDHEN, CDR2 SYDVKM. Trimming left V 5 bases short and J 6 bases short, with 16 bases between. The CDR3 spans 15 residues. CDR3 in DNA: TGTGCCAGCAGTCCTCTCCGGGAGTTCGCCGGGGAGCTGTTTTTT. It codes for CASSPLREFAGELFF.

V is TRBV7-6 and J is TRBJ2-3; 8 positions match TRBD2. Trimming at V came to 2 bases and at J to 2 bases, leaving 6 bases not matched to a gene. The CDR3 covers 16 residues. Germline CDR1 and CDR2: SGHVS and FNYEAQ. The CDR3 region is CASSLIAGSTTDTQYF. In nucleotides, the CDR3 is TGTGCCAGCAGCTTAATAGCGGGGTCCACCACAGATACGCAGTATTTT.

The chain links TRBV7-2 to TRBJ1-1; D remains unclear. The CDR3 contains 14 residues. Trimming removed 5 bases at V and 4 bases at J, with 14 bases between. Per germline, CDR1 SGHTA and CDR2 FQGNSA. The CDR3, as DNA: TGTGCCAGCAGCCCACAAGGGAGGCGCACTGAAGCTTTCTTT. Residues: CASSPQGRRTEAFF.

The rearrangement links TRBV7-9 to TRBJ2-1, with D possibly matching TRBD2 (6 bases). Germline V CDR1 and CDR2: SEHNR, FQNEAQ (reference sequence). The CDR3 covers 16 residues. V shed 0 bases and J shed 1 base, with 10 bases lying between them. The DNA for the CDR3 is TGTGCCAGCAGCTTAGCCGGGGGTGGGTCCTACAATGAGCAGTTCTTC. It translates to CASSLAGGGSYNEQFF.

The chain employs TRBV3-1 (or the pseudogene TRBV3-2) and TRBJ1-1; the match to TRBD1 covers 7 bases. The CDR3 runs 14 residues. Germline assignment: CDR1 LGHDT and CDR2 YNNKEL (reference sequence). Germline trimming cut 3 bases from V and 4 bases from J; bases unmatched to any gene: 5. CDR3 coding DNA: TGTGCCAGCAGCCAGACAGGGTTGGGCACTGAAGCTTTCTTT. Translation: CASSQTGLGTEAFF.

The chain carries TRBV9 and TRBJ1-5; D is unclear. Germline CDR1 and CDR2: SGDLS and YYNGEE. The germline V and J ends were trimmed by 0 bases and 9 bases, with 13 bases remaining between them. CDR3 size: 14 residues. Here the CDR3 DNA reads TGTGCCAGCAGCGTAGGCCACGGAGGAGGGCCCCAGCATTTT. It yields the protein CASSVGHGGGPQHF.

V is TRBV28 and J is TRBJ1-4, with D perhaps matching TRBD1 (5 bases). Trimming shortened V by 6 bases and J by 0 bases, and 11 bases separated the two germline ends. The germline V gene encodes CDR1 MDHEN and CDR2 SYDVKM. This CDR3 spans 15 amino acids. CDR3: CASRESGATNEKLFF. The CDR3, as DNA: TGTGCCAGCAGGGAGTCGGGGGCAACTAATGAAAAACTGTTTTTT. Full variable domain (rest looked up from reference TRBV28 and TRBJ1-4): DVKVTQSSRYLVKRTGEKVFLECVQDMDHENMFWYRQDPGLGLRLIYFSYDVKMKEKGDIPEGYSVSREKKERFSLILESASTNQTSMYLCASRESGATNEKLFFGSGTQLSVL.

V and J are TRBV6-4 and TRBJ2-1; possible D gene TRBD1, 5 bases. V was pared by 6 bases and J by 10 bases, with 10 bases between. CDR1 MRHNA and CDR2 SNTAGT come from the germline V gene. The CDR3 contains 11 residues. Here the CDR3 reads CASRGLGEQFF. CDR3 coding DNA: TGTGCCAGCAGGGGGCTGGGGGAGCAGTTCTTC.

This clone turned up a few times. This chain links TRBV4-2 with TRBJ1-2; the D gene is possibly TRBD1 (5 bases). The CDR3 extends over 13 amino acids. V gave up 3 bases and J gave up 2 bases, with 7 bases separating them. Germline loops: CDR1 LGHNA, CDR2 YNFKEQ. Here the CDR3 reads CASSQTENYGYTF. Written as DNA, the CDR3 is TGTGCCAGCAGCCAGACAGAAAACTATGGCTACACCTTC.

The chain employs TRBV4-1 and TRBJ2-3; D uncertain. There are 15 residues in the CDR3. Between the trimmed V and J ends, which lost 4 bases and 6 bases, there was a span of 17 bases. Germline values: CDR1 MGHRA, CDR2 YSYEKL. As DNA, the CDR3 is TGCGCCAGCAGCCTGACACCGGTTCAGTCGGATACGCAGTATTTT. Translated: CASSLTPVQSDTQYF.

This clone has only one observation. This rearrangement joins TRBV5-1 to TRBJ2-5; D call uncertain. Germline V CDR1 and CDR2: SGHRS, YFSETQ. This CDR3 spans 16 amino acids. V lost 0 bases and J 1 base, leaving 13 bases between the germline ends. DNA of the CDR3: TGCGCCAGCAGCTTGGCGATTGCAGGCCCCCAAGAGACCCAGTACTTC. It is translated as CASSLAIAGPQETQYF.

This sequence joins TRBV28 and TRBJ1-2, with D possibly TRBD1 on 5 matching bases. The germline V gene encodes CDR1 MDHEN and CDR2 SYDVKM. This CDR3 comprises 13 residues. Trimming pared 8 bases from V and 1 base from J, leaving 11 bases between. This CDR3 is CASSREGNYGYTF. The CDR3 DNA reads as TGTGCCAGCTCCAGGGAGGGTAACTATGGCTACACCTTC.

The V gene is TRBV4-3, the J gene TRBJ2-7, with 11 bases matching TRBD1. V dropped 2 bases and J dropped 0; count of bases not matched to a gene: 6. The CDR3 length is 17 residues. Germline assignment: CDR1 LGHNA and CDR2 YSLEER. CDR3 residues: CASSQNWGTGGSYEQYF. DNA for the CDR3: TGCGCCAGCAGCCAAAACTGGGGGACAGGGGGCTCCTACGAGCAGTACTTC.

As regards this clone: Other DNA sequences within the sample encode an identical CDR3. The chain carries TRBV7-2 and TRBJ2-2; 7 positions match TRBD1. Germline V gene sequence: CDR1 SGHTA, CDR2 FQGNSA. Losses at the gene ends were 4 bases for V and 2 bases for J; bases not matched to a gene: 4. The CDR3 consists of 15 residues. CDR3 nucleotide sequence: TGTGCCAGCAGCTCCTCAGGGGGAAACACCGGGGAGCTGTTTTTT. This translates into CASSSSGGNTGELFF.

The chain links TRBV7-2 to TRBJ2-2; 9 bases agree with TRBD2. V lost 5 bases to trimming and J lost 6 bases; unmatched junction nucleotides: 10. This CDR3 contains 16 residues. Germline V gene data show CDR1 as SGHTA and CDR2 as FQGNSA. The CDR3 coding sequence is TGTGCCAGCAGCCTAACCTCCGGGACTAGCTCCGGGGAGCTGTTTTTT. This gives the protein CASSLTSGTSSGELFF.